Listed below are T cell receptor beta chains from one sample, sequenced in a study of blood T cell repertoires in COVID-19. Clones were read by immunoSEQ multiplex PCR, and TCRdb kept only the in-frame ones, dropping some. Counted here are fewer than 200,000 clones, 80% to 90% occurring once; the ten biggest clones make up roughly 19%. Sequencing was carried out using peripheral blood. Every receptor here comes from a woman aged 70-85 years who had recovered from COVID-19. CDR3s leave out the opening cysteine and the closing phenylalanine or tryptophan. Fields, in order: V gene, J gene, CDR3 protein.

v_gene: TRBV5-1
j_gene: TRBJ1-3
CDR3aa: ASSLAPGSTSGNTIY

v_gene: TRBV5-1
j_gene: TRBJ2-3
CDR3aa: ASGAETDTQY

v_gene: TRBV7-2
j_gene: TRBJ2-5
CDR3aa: ASSVGTLAGQETQY

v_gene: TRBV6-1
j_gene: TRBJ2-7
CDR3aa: ASRPDGEGQY

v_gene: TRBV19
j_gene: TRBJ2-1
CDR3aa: ASSPGLAGLGGEQF

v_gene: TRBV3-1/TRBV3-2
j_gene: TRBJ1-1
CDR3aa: ASSQGDRGNTEAF

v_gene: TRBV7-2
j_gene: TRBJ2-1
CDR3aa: ASTLVASGRAGEQF

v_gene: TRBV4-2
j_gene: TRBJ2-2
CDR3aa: ASSRQASNTGELF

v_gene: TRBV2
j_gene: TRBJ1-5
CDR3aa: ASREDSFGNQPQH

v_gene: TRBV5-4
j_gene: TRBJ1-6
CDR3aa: ASSVQGWKVPLH

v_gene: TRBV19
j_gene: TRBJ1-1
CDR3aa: ASSPRTVSGAF

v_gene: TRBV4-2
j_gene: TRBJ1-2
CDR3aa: ASSQQRTANYGYT

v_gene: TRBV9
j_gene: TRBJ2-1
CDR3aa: ASSVGASGRAGDEQF

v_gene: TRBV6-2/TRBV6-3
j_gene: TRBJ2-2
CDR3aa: ASSYARNTGELF

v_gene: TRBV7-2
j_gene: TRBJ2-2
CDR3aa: ASSLGGLHTGELF

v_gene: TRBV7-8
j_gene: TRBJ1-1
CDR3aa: ASSLGTTNTEAF

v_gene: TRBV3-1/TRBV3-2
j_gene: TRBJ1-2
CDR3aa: ASSLGRDRGYGYT

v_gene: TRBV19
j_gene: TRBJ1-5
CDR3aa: ASSIGGGGQPQH

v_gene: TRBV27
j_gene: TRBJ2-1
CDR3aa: ASSRSGSRAYNEQF

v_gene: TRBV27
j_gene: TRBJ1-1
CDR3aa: ASRPQGNTEAF